This T cell receptor (beta chain) was obtained from a study of spatial heterogeneity in lung cancer. About the study: Just over 70 TRACERx patients with early, untreated non-small cell lung cancer donated samples.

The length of the CDR3 is 15 residues. In germline, CDR1 is SNHLY, CDR2 FYNNEI. With 7 bases clipped from V and 3 bases from J, the junction kept 7 bases outside the gene matches. This clonotype was seen ten or more times. TCRdb fed the 5' RACE reads into MiXCR, producing one record per CDR3 protein. Of some 36,000 distinct CDR3 sequences listed, roughly 8% are singletons. Time point in this sample: blood at routine non-recurrence follow-up after resection. The rearrangement joins TRBV2 to TRBJ2-1, with 9 bases lining up with TRBD2. The source is a male donor with early-stage non-small cell lung cancer. This material consisted of PBMCs, taken at follow-up. Here the CDR3 DNA reads TGTGCCAGCAAACAGCGGGGGGATTACTACAATGAGCAGTTCTTC. As protein: CASKQRGDYYNEQFF.